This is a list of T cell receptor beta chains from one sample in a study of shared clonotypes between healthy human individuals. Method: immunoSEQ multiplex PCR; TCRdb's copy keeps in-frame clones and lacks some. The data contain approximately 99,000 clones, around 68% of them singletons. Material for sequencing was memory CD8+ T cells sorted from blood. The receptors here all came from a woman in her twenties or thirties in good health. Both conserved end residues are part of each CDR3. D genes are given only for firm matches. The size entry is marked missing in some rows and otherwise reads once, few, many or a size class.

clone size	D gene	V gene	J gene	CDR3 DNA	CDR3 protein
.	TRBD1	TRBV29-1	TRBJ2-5	TGCAGCGTTGAACAGGGGGCGCTCGGAGAGACCCAGTACTTC	CSVEQGALGETQYF
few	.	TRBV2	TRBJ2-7	TGTGCCAGCAGGAGCTCCTACGAGCAGTACTTC	CASRSSYEQYF
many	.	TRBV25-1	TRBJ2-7	TGTGCCAGCAGTGAGAGTGGTGGTCCCCAGGCGGAGCAGTACTTC	CASSESGGPQAEQYF
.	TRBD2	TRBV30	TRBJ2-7	TGTGCCTGGAGTCCCCTCGAAGGGACTAGCGGGATCCCCTACGAGCAGTACTTC	CAWSPLEGTSGIPYEQYF
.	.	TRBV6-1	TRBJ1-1	TGTGCCAGCAGCCAGACAGGGAACACTGAAGCTTTCTTT	CASSQTGNTEAFF
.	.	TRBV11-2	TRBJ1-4	TGTGCCAGCAGCTTAGAGGGGTTTAATGAAAAACTGTTTTTT	CASSLEGFNEKLFF
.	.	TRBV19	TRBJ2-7	TGTGCCAGTAGTATGGTAACAGGGCTACCTATTGAGCAGTACTTC	CASSMVTGLPIEQYF
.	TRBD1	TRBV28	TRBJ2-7	TGTGCCAGCAGTTTCCCCCAGGGGGCTTTCTACGAGCAGTACTTC	CASSFPQGAFYEQYF
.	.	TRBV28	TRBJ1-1	TGTGCCAGCAGTCCCCCCTTGGCGGGGCAGAACACTGAAGCTTTCTTT	CASSPPLAGQNTEAFF
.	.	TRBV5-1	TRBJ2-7	TGCGCCAGCAGCATGGGTTTTTCCTACGAGCAGTACTTC	CASSMGFSYEQYF
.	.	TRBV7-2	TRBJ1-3	TGTGCCAGCAGCTTAGCTCGGAGGCTCTCTGGAAACACCATATATTTT	CASSLARRLSGNTIYF
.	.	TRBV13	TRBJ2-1	TGTGCCAGCAGCTTGGATAACGATCGGGTGCAGTTCTTC	CASSLDNDRVQFF
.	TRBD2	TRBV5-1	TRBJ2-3	TGCGCCAGCAGCTTGGGACTAGCGGGTGGAGATACGCAGTATTTT	CASSLGLAGGDTQYF
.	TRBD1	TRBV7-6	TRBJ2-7	TGTGCCAGCAGCGGACAGGGCGATGTAGCCGAGCAGTACTTC	CASSGQGDVAEQYF
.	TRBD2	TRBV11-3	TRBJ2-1	TGTGCCAGCAGCCCAACTAGCGCAGGTGACAATGAGCAGTTCTTC	CASSPTSAGDNEQFF
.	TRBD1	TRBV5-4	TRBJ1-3	TGTGCCAGCAGCCGTTACAGGGACAGGGCTGGAAACACCATATATTTT	CASSRYRDRAGNTIYF
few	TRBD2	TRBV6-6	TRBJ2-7	TGTGCCAGCAGCCTCACGAGACTAGCGGGGTCCTACGAGCAGTACTTC	CASSLTRLAGSYEQYF
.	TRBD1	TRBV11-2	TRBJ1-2	TGTGCCAGCAGCCATTCGGGGGGACAGGGGCTCTACACCTTC	CASSHSGGQGLYTF
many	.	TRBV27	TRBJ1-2	TGTGCCAGCAAACCGGGACACACTAACTATGGCTACACCTTC	CASKPGHTNYGYTF
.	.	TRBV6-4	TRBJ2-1	TGTGCCAGCAGTGATCGGGCGGTAGCGGAGATCAATGAGCAGTTCTTC	CASSDRAVAEINEQFF
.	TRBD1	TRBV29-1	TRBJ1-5	TGCAGCGTTGCAGGGGGAGATAGCAATCAGCCCCAGCATTTT	CSVAGGDSNQPQHF
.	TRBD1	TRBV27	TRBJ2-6	TGTGCCAGCAGTAGCAGGGGGCCCTTAAGTGGGGCCAACGTCCTGACTTTC	CASSSRGPLSGANVLTF
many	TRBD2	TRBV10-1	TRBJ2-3	TGCGCCAGCAGTGAGTCTCCGACTAGCGGCACCACAGATACGCAGTATTTT	CASSESPTSGTTDTQYF
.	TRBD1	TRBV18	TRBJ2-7	TGTGCCAGCTCACGCCCGGGACAGGGCTACGAGCAGTACTTC	CASSRPGQGYEQYF
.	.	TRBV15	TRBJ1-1	TGTGCCACCAGCAGAGATAAATCGGGGGGGCGCCCAGCTTTCTTT	CATSRDKSGGRPAFF
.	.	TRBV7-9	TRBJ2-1	TGTGCCAGCAGATTTCTAGTGGAAGACAATGAGCAGTTCTTC	CASRFLVEDNEQFF
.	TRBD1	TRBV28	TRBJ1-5	TGTGCCAGCAGTCATAGGCGGGACAGACTTTATAGCAATCAGCCCCAGCATTTT	CASSHRRDRLYSNQPQHF
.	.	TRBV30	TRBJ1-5	TGTGCCTGGAGTGTACAGGGCAATCAGCCCCAGCATTTT	CAWSVQGNQPQHF
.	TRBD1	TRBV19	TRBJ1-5	TGTGCCAGTAGTATAGGGGACAGCGTTAATAGCAATCAGCCCCAGCATTTT	CASSIGDSVNSNQPQHF
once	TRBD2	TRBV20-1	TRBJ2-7	TGCAGTGCTGGACTAGTCTACGAGCAGTACTTC	CSAGLVYEQYF
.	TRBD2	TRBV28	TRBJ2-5	TGTGCCAGCAGTCTCCGACTAGCGGAGACTCAAGAGACCCAGTACTTC	CASSLRLAETQETQYF
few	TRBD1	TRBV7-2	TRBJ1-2	TGTGCCAGCAGCACCGGGACAGGGGACGGCTACACCTTC	CASSTGTGDGYTF
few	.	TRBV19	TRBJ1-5	TGTGCCAGTAGTATTTGGGCGTATCAGCCCCAGCATTTT	CASSIWAYQPQHF
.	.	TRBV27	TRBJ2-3	TGTGCCAGCAGTTTAAAAAATGGATACGCGCAGTATTTT	CASSLKNGYAQYF
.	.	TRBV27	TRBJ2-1	TGTGCCAGCAGCAAATACCGGGCCCCTCGAGCCCCTGAGCAGTTCTTC	CASSKYRAPRAPEQFF
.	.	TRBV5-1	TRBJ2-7	TGCGCCAGCAGCTACGGGCGCGGGGCTAGCCGGGGCTACGAGCAGTACTTC	CASSYGRGASRGYEQYF
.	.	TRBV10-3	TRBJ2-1	TGTGCCATCAGTGACCCCCAAAGGGGGAGGGCCTTGGGGAATGAGCAGTTCTTC	CAISDPQRGRALGNEQFF
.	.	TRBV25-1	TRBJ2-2	TGTGCCAGCAGTGAAGGGGTTGGGGGCGAGAACACCGGGGAGCTGTTTTTT	CASSEGVGGENTGELFF
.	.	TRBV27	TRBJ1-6	TGTGCCAGCAGTTTAAATTCACCCCTCCACTTT	CASSLNSPLHF
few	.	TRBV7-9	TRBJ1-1	TGTGCCAGCAGCGACACAGGGACTGGGAACACTGAAGCTTTCTTT	CASSDTGTGNTEAFF
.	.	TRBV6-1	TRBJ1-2	TGTGCCAGCAGTGTGAGGGCGGATGGCTACACCTTC	CASSVRADGYTF
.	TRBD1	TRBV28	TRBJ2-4	TGTGCCAGCAGTTTTACAGGGGACCTAGCCAAAAACATTCAGTACTTC	CASSFTGDLAKNIQYF
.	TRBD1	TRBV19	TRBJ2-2	TGTGCCAGTAGTCCCCTGGACAGGCCGGCCGGGGAGCTGTTTTTT	CASSPLDRPAGELFF
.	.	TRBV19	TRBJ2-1	TGTGCCAGTAGTATTACTAGTTACTCCTACAATGAGCAGTTCTTC	CASSITSYSYNEQFF
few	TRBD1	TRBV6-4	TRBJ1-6	TGTGCCAGCGCTTTGACAGGGGAAAATTCACCCCTCCACTTT	CASALTGENSPLHF
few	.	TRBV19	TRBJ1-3	TGTGCCAGTAGTATAGATTTACTACAGGGTTCTGGAAACACCATATATTTT	CASSIDLLQGSGNTIYF
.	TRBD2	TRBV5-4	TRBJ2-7	TGTGCCAGCAGCAGGGAGGGAGCGGGAGCCCTGGGCTACGAGCAGTACTTC	CASSREGAGALGYEQYF
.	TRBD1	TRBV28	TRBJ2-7	TGTGCCAGCAGCCCAGGGACAGGAGCCTCCTACGAGCAGTACTTC	CASSPGTGASYEQYF
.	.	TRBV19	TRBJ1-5	TGTGCCAGTAGTGCACCCGGGGGCTACAGGCAGCCCCAGCATTTT	CASSAPGGYRQPQHF
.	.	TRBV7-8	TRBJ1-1	TGTGCCAGCAGCCCACCCAGACCGAGAAACACTGAAGCTTTCTTT	CASSPPRPRNTEAFF
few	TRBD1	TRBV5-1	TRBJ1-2	TGCGCCAGCAGCGGACAGGGGCACCCCAACTATGGCTACACCTTC	CASSGQGHPNYGYTF
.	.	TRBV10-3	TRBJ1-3	TGTGCCATCAAGGACAGCTCTGGAAACACCATATATTTT	CAIKDSSGNTIYF
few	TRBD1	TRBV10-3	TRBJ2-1	TGTGCCATCAGTGAAACAGGGGGAAGTATTGACAATGAGCAGTTCTTC	CAISETGGSIDNEQFF
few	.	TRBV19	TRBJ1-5	TGTGCCAGTAGAACCCAAGGGGCGCGCAATCAGCCCCAGCATTTT	CASRTQGARNQPQHF
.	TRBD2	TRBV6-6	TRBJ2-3	TGTGCCAGCAGTTGGGGACTAGCGGGAGTTGCAGATACGCAGTATTTT	CASSWGLAGVADTQYF